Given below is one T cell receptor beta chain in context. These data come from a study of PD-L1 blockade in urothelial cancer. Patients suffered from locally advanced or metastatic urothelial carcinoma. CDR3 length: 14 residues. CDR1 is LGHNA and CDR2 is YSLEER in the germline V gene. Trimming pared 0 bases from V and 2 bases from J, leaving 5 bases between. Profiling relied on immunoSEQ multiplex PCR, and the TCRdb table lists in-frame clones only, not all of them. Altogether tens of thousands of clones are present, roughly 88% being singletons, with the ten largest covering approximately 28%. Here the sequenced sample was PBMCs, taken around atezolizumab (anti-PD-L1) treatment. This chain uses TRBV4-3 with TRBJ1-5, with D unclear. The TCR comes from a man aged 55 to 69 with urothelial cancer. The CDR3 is CASSQDFGNQPQHF. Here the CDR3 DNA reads TGCGCCAGCAGCCAAGATTTCGGCAATCAGCCCCAGCATTTT.